These 2 T cell receptor beta chains share one sample of origin, sequenced in a study of CD4 T cells in relation to SARS-CoV-2 and coronaviruses. The unexposed donors gave CD4+ T cells in about 2011-2018, prior to COVID-19. Repertoires were generated with immunoSEQ multiplex PCR, while TCRdb's copy carries only in-frame clones and drops some. The sample yields 50,000 to 70,000 clones, about 90% seen once. Specimen: memory CD4+ T cells from PBMCs. Receptor source: a human donor in good health.

This clone was seen a single time. V is TRBV19 and J is TRBJ2-3; possible D gene TRBD1, 5 bases. Germline assignment: CDR1 LNHDA and CDR2 SQIVND (reference sequence). The CDR3 loop spans 13 amino acids. The ends were cut back, 6 bases at V and 6 bases at J, with 13 bases in the middle. CDR3 residues: CASSAGHGDTQYF. DNA of the CDR3: TGTGCCAGTAGCGCTGGACACGGCGATACGCAGTATTTT. The full variable domain, completed using reference TRBV19 and TRBJ2-3, is DGGITQSPKYLFRKEGQNVTLSCEQNLNHDAMYWYRQDPGQGLRLIYYSQIVNDFQKGDIAEGYSVSREKKESFPLTVTSAQKNPTAFYLCASSAGHGDTQYFGPGTRLTVL.

This chain joins TRBV6-5 and TRBJ1-1; the match to TRBD1 covers 9 bases. V was pared by 6 bases and J by 0 bases, with 2 bases of the junction left unmatched. Germline CDR1 reads MNHEY; CDR2 reads SVGAGI. This CDR3 spans 14 amino acids. CDR3 nucleotides: TGTGCCAGCAGGCACAGGGGGCTGAACACTGAAGCTTTCTTT. Translating it yields CASRHRGLNTEAFF.